This TCR beta chain emerged from a study of beta chain features in type 1 diabetes. The study's findings and limits: Moderate yet significant TCRB CDR3 shortening was seen in Type 1 diabetes patients in all four CD4+ subsets.

As to this clone: Its antigen is as yet unknown.

The authors reverse transcribed all of the isolated RNA, so sequencing captured expressed TCRB transcripts. The method was immunoSEQ multiplex PCR; TCRdb's version includes in-frame clones alone and lacks a portion of them. The table records approximately 260,000 clones, roughly 25% of them present only once. Sequencing was done on a sample of naive CD4+ T cells from blood. The sequence came from a woman in her 30s with type 1 diabetes.

CDR3 nucleotides: TGTGCCAGCAGCTTATTACGTTACTCGGACACTGAAGCTTTCTTT. Translating gives CASSLLRYSDTEAFF. The chain combines TRBV7-9 with TRBJ1-1, with D unclear. This CDR3 has 15 residues. The V and J ends lost 2 bases and 3 bases respectively, with 13 bases between them. Germline CDR1 is SEHNR and CDR2 is FQNEAQ (reference sequence).